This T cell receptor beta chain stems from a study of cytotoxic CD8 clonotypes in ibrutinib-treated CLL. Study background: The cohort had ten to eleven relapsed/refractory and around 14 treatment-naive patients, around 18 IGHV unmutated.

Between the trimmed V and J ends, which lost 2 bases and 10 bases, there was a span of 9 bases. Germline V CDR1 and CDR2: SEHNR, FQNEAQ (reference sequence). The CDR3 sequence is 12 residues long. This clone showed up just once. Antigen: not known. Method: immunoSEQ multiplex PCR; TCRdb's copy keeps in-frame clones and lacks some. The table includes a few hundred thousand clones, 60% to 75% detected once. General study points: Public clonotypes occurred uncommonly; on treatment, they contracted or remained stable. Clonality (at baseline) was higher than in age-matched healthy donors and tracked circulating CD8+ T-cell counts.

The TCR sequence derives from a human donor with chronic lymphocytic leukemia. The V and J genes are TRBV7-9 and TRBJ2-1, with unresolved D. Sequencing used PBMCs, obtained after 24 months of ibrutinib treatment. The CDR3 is CASSLTVTEQFF. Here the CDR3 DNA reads TGTGCCAGCAGCTTAACCGTGACGGAGCAGTTCTTC.